This TCR beta chain is from a study of blood T cell repertoires in COVID-19. Study in general: Sites across the United States, Italy and Spain contributed samples from acute and convalescent COVID-19. T cells, B-cell-depleted T cells, or PBMCs supplied cDNA or gDNA.

The germline CDR1 and CDR2 sequences are MGHRA and YSYEKL. The CDR3 extends over 16 amino acids. Trimming removed 3 bases from V and 3 bases from J; junction bases left unmatched: 8. How the authors handled the data: By means of reference gene primer amplification, nucleated cell counts were estimated. Sequencing was performed with immunoSEQ multiplex PCR; in TCRdb, only in-frame clones are kept and a portion is missing. V and J calls and clone size follow that table, whereas D and trimming were derived from the DNA. The table shows 130,000 to 150,000 clones, with 84% occurring only once. The TCR originated in a human donor in a cohort sampled during active COVID-19. V is TRBV4-1 and J is TRBJ2-1, with TRBD1 matching over 7 bases. The sequenced sample consisted of peripheral blood. The CDR3 protein is CASSHPPGTDYNEQFF. The CDR3 coding sequence is TGCGCCAGCAGCCACCCTCCCGGGACAGACTACAATGAGCAGTTCTTC.